The T cell receptor beta chain described here comes from a study of blood T cell repertoires in COVID-19. There are 16 residues in the CDR3. Germline V gene sequence: CDR1 MDHEN, CDR2 SYDVKM. V lost 1 base to trimming and J lost 4 bases, with 14 bases between them. Repertoires were generated with immunoSEQ multiplex PCR, while TCRdb's copy carries only in-frame clones and drops some. This table holds 150,000 to 200,000 clones, less than 90% found once. The receptor was isolated from a woman aged 70-85 years with COVID-19, enrolled during active disease. The sequenced sample consisted of peripheral blood. The chain recombines TRBV28 with TRBJ1-5, with a possible D match to TRBD1 (6 bases). The CDR3 DNA reads TGTGCCAGCAGTTTATTATCGGGGGGCAAAAATCAGCCCCAGCATTTT. Its translation is CASSLLSGGKNQPQHF.